This T cell receptor (beta chain) was profiled in a study of blood T cell repertoires in COVID-19. V lost 2 bases to trimming and J lost 8 bases; unmatched junction nucleotides: 6. CDR1 and CDR2 from the germline V gene are MDHEN and SYDVKM. The CDR3 has 14 residues. Produced via immunoSEQ multiplex PCR; TCRdb's table is partial and in-frame only. The sample lists about 160,000 clones; 75% to 80% were seen once. This receptor was obtained from a woman aged 80 or over with acute or convalescent COVID-19. The chain couples TRBV28 to TRBJ1-2, with 9 positions matching TRBD1. Sequencing was carried out using peripheral blood. The CDR3 bases are TGTGCCAGCAGTTTAGACAGGGGGGTACGCGGCTACACCTTC. Its translation: CASSLDRGVRGYTF.